The T cell receptor beta chain under discussion was sequenced for a study of identical twins. General study findings and limits: The abundant beta clonotypes from cord blood had fewer insertions, and memory repertoires had none of this. Models, which agreed with sharing between unrelated individuals, nonetheless underestimated the out-of-frame TCR alpha sharing seen in monozygotic twins.

The CDR3 totals 15 residues. Germline loops: CDR1 SGHVS, CDR2 FQNEAQ. The V end lost 4 bases, the J end lost 0 bases, and 10 bases lay between the germline ends. Template switching, a step in the protocol, added a universal primer site, and cDNA carried unique molecular identifiers. TCRdb processed the 5' RACE reads anew with MiXCR; each CDR3 protein has one entry. The table includes fewer than 800,000 distinct CDR3 sequences, about 7.1% detected once. To note about this clonotype: What it binds is not known.

Another study also made use of these data, one on yellow fever vaccine responses in identical twins. That source notes: As reported, the vaccine T cell response of twins seemed partly convergent and partly personalized.

The sequence came from a woman between 18 and 29 years old in good health. V is TRBV7-8 and J is TRBJ2-1, with D unresolved. Input material: PBMCs. DNA for the CDR3: TGTGCCAGCAGCTCCAGGATTAGCTCCTACAATGAGCAGTTCTTC. This codes for CASSSRISSYNEQFF.